A selection of T cell receptor beta chains follows, all from one sample in a study of cytomegalovirus exposure and HLA in healthy donors. The assay was immunoSEQ multiplex PCR, and TCRdb's table has in-frame clones only and misses some. The sample records 140,000 to 150,000 clones, over 65% being singletons. The sequencing input was PBMCs. Source of these receptors: a female donor in good health and CMV-seronegative. Each CDR3 is given with its conserved first and last residue. The D gene is left open where the match is weak.

J	length	V	D	DNA	CDR3
TRBJ2-7	23	TRBV27	TRBD2	TGTGCCAGCAGTCCTAAGTGGGGTAGGGACAGGGGGACTAGCGGGACCTACTCCTACGAGCAGTACTTC	CASSPKWGRDRGTSGTYSYEQYF
TRBJ1-2	14	TRBV30	TRBD1	TGTGCCTGGAGTGTCCGGACAGGGGGTAATGGCTACACCTTC	CAWSVRTGGNGYTF
TRBJ2-3	15	TRBV5-6	TRBD1	TGTGCCAGCAGCTTGGGGGGACAGGGAGGAGATACGCAGTATTTT	CASSLGGQGGDTQYF
TRBJ2-1	17	TRBV11-2	TRBD1	TGTGCCAGCAGCCGCAACAGGGGCGGCCCCTCCTACAATGAGCAGTTCTTC	CASSRNRGGPSYNEQFF
TRBJ1-4	14	TRBV7-9	.	TGTTCCAGCAGCTTAGCCGGGACAACAGAAAAACTGTTTTTT	CSSSLAGTTEKLFF
TRBJ1-4	15	TRBV6-5	.	TGTGCCAGTCGACCCGGGAATTTTATAAATGAAAAACTGTTTTTT	CASRPGNFINEKLFF
TRBJ2-5	17	TRBV28	TRBD2	TGTGCCAGCAGTTTATACGGCGGGAGGGCGGTTGGGGGGACCCAGTACTTC	CASSLYGGRAVGGTQYF
TRBJ2-7	14	TRBV30	.	TGTGCCTGGAGTGGGGGCCTGGGAATCTACGAGCAGTACTTC	CAWSGGLGIYEQYF
TRBJ2-7	15	TRBV7-6	TRBD2	TGTGCCAGCAGCTTAGAAGCGGGGGGGTCGTACGAGCAGTACTTC	CASSLEAGGSYEQYF
TRBJ1-2	14	TRBV28	TRBD1	TGTGCCAGCACCAGGACAGGGTCTCCCTATGGCTACCCCTTC	CASTRTGSPYGYPF
TRBJ2-7	19	TRBV27	TRBD2	TGTGCCAGCAGTAAACGTGGACTAGCGGGAGCGGCGGCGGACTACGAGCAGTACTTC	CASSKRGLAGAAADYEQYF